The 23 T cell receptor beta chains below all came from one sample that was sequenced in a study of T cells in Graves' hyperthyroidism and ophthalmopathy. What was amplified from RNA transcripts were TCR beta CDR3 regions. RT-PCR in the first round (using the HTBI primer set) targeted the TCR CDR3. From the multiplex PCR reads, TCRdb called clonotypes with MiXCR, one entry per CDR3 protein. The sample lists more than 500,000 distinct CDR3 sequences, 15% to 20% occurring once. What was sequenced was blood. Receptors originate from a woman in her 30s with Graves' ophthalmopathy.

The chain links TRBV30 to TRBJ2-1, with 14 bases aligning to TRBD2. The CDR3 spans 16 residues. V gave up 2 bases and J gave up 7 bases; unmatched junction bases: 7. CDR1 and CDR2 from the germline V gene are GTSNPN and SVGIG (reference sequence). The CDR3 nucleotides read TGTGCCTGGAGTCCCCCGGGACTAGCGGGGGAAAATGAGCAGTTCTTC. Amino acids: CAWSPPGLAGENEQFF. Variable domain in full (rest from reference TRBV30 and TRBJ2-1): SQTIHQWPATLVQPVGSPLSLECTVEGTSNPNLYWYRQAAGRGLQLLFYSVGIGQISSEVPQNLSASRPQDRQFILSSKKLLLSDSGFYLCAWSPPGLAGENEQFFGPGTRLTVL.

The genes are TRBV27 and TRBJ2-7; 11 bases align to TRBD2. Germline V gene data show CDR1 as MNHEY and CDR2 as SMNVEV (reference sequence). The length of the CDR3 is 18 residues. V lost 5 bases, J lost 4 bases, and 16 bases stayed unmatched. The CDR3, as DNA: TGTGCCAGCAGTCCCCAACCTTTACTAGCGGGAGAACCATACGAGCAGTACTTC. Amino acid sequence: CASSPQPLLAGEPYEQYF.

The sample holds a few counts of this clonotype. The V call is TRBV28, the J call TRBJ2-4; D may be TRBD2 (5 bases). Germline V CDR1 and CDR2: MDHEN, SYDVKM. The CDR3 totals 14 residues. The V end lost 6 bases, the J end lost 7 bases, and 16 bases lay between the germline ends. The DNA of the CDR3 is TGTGCCAGCAGCCCGCGCGGACTCACTAACATTCAGTACTTC. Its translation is CASSPRGLTNIQYF.

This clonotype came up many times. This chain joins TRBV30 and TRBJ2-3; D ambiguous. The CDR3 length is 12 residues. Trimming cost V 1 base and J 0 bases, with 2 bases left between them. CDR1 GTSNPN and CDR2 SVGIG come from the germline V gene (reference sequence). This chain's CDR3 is CAWSDSTDTQYF. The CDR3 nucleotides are TGTGCCTGGAGTGACAGCACAGATACGCAGTATTTT.

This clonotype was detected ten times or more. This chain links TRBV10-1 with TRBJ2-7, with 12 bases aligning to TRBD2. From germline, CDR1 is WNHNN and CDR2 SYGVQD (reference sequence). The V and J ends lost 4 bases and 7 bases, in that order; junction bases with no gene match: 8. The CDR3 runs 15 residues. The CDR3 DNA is TGCGCCAGCAGTGTAAATCCTAGCGGGAGGGCGGAGCAGTACTTC. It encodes CASSVNPSGRAEQYF.

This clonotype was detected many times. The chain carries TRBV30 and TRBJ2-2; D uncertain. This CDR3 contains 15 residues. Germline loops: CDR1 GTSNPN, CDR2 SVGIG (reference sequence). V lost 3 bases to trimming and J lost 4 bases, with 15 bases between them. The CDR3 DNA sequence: TGTGCCTGGAGAAGAAACTCCTTGACCACCGGGGAGCTGTTTTTT. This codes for CAWRRNSLTTGELFF.

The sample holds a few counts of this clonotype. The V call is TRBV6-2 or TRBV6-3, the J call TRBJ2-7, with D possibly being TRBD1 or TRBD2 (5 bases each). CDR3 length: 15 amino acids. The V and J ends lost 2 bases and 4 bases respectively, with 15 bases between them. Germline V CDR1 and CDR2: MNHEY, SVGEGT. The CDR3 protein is CASSYGDSGLYEQYF. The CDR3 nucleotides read TGTGCCAGCAGTTACGGTGACAGCGGACTTTACGAGCAGTACTTC.

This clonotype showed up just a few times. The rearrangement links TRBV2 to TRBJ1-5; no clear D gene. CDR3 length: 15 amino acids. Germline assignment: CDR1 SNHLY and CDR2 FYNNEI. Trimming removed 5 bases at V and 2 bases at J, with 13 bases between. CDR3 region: CASSRGSAGNQPQHF. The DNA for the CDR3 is TGTGCCAGCAGTCGGGGATCAGCAGGCAATCAGCCCCAGCATTTT.

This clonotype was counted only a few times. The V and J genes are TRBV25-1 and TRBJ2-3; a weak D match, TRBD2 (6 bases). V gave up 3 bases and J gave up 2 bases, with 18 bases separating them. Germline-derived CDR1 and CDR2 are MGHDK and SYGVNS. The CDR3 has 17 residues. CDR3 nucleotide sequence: TGTGCCAGCAGTGAGTTCATCGGGAGTGCTGCCACAGATACGCAGTATTTT. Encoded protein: CASSEFIGSAATDTQYF.

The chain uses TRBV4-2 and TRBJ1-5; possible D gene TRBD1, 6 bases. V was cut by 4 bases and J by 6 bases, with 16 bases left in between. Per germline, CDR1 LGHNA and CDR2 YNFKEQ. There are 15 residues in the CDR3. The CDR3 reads CASSPLGRGCQPQHF. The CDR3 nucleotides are TGTGCCAGCAGCCCTCTAGGGAGGGGGTGTCAGCCCCAGCATTTT.

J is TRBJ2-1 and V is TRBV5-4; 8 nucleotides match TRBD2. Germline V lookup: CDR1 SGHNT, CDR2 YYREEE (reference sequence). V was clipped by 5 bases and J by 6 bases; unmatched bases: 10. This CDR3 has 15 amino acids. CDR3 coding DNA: TGTGCCAGCAGGCGCGGGACTAGGGCGGTCAATGAGCAGTTCTTC. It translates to CASRRGTRAVNEQFF. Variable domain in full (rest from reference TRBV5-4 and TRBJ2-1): ETGVTQSPTHLIKTRGQQVTLRCSSQSGHNTVSWYQQALGQGPQFIFQYYREEENGRGNFPPRFSGLQFPNYSSELNVNALELDDSALYLCASRRGTRAVNEQFFGPGTRLTVL.

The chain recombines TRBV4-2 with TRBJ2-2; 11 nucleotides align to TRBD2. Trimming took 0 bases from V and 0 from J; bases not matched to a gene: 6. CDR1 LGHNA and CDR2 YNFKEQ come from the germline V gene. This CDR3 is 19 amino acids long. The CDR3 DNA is TGTGCCAGCAGCCAAGATGGACTAGCGGGTTTAACGAACACCGGGGAGCTGTTTTTT. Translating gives CASSQDGLAGLTNTGELFF.

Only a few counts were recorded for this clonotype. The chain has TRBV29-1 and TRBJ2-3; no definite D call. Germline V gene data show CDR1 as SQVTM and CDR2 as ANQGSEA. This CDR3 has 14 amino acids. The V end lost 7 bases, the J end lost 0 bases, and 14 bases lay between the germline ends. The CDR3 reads CSASDDTSTDTQYF. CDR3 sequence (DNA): TGCAGCGCCTCTGACGATACTAGCACAGATACGCAGTATTTT.

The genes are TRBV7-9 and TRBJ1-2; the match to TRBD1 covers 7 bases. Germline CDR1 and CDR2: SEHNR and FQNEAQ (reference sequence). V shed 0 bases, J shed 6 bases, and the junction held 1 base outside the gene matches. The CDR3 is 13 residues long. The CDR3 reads CASSLARGNGYTF. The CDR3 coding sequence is TGTGCCAGCAGCTTAGCCAGGGGGAATGGCTACACCTTC.

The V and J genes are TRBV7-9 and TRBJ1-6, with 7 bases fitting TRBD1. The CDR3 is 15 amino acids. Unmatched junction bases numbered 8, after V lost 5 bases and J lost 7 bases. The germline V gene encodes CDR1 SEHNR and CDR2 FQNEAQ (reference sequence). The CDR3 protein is CASSHTTGENSPLHF. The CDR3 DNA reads TGTGCCAGCAGCCATACAACAGGGGAGAATTCACCCCTCCACTTT.

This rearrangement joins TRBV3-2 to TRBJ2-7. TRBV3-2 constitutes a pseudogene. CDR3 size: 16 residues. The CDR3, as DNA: TGTGCCAGCAGCCAAGCCGATATCGACACCACCTACGAGCAGTACTTC. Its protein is CASSQADIDTTYEQYF.

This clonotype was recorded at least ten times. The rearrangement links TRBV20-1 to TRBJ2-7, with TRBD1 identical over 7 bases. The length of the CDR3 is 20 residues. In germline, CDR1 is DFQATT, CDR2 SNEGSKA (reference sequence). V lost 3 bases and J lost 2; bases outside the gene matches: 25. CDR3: CSASPPDARSRDSKAYEQYF. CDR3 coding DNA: TGCAGTGCTAGTCCCCCGGATGCTAGGTCTCGGGACAGTAAGGCCTACGAGCAGTACTTC.

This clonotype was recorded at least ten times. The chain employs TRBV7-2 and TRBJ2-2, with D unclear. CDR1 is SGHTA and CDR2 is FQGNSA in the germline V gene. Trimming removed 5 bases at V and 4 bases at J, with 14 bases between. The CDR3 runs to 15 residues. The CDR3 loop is CASSPTRFLTGELFF. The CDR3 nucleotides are TGTGCCAGCAGCCCGACACGATTCCTCACCGGGGAGCTGTTTTTT.

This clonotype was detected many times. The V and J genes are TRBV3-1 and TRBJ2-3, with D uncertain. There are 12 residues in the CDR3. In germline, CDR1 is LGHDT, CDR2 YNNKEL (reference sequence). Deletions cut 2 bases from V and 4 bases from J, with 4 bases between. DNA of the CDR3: TGTGCCAGCAGCCAATTATCAGATACGCAGTATTTT. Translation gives CASSQLSDTQYF.

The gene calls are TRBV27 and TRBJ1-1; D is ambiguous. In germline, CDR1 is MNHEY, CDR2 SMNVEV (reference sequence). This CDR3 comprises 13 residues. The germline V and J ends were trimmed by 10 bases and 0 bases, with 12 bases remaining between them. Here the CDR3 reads CATSMRLNTEAFF. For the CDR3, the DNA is TGTGCCACAAGTATGAGGTTGAACACTGAAGCTTTCTTT.

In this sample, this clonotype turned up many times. The CDR3 nucleotides are TGCGCCAGCAGTGGGGAGACTGCATCGGATACGCAGTATTTT. Translating gives CASSGETASDTQYF. This chain joins TRBV10-1 and TRBJ2-3; a possible D gene is TRBD2 (5 bases). V shed 4 bases and J shed 6 bases, with 14 bases lying between them. Germline CDR1 WNHNN, CDR2 SYGVQD (reference sequence). The CDR3 covers 14 residues.

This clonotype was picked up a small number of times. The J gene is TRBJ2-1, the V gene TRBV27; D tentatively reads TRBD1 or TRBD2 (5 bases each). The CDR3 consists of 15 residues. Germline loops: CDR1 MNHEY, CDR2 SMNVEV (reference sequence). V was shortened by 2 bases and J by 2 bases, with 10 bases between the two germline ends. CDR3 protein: CASSLGGTPYNEQFF. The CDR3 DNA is TGTGCCAGCAGTTTAGGGGGTACCCCCTACAATGAGCAGTTCTTC.

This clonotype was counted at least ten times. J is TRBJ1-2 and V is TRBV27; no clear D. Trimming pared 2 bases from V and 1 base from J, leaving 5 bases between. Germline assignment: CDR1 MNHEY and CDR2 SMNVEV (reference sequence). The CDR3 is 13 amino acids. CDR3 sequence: CASSLRDNYGYTF. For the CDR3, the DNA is TGTGCCAGCAGTTTACGGGATAACTATGGCTACACCTTC.